The T cell receptor beta chain described here comes from a study of OX40 agonist ivuxolimab in advanced cancers. Study-wide context: Ivuxolimab, which targeted the costimulatory receptor OX40 (CD134), was an agonistic, fully human IgG2 monoclonal antibody. Intravenous ivuxolimab was administered to patients every 2 weeks at six dose levels: 0.01, 0.1, 0.3, 1.5, 3 and 10 mg/kg. Of the 50 to 55 patients in dose escalation, around 19 had hepatocellular carcinoma, some 15 had melanoma, 9 had renal cell carcinoma and 9 had head and neck cancer. In the dose-escalation cohort, 82.7% of patients were male, and the mean age was approximately 60 years, with a range of roughly 23 to 85. Prior anti-PD-1, anti-PD-L1 or anti-CTLA-4 therapy was permitted, and checkpoint inhibitors had been received by about 44% of dose-escalation patients. Partial responses occurred in three dose-escalation patients, of whom one had hepatocellular carcinoma and two had cutaneous melanoma. Peripheral TCRbeta sequencing was intended to test whether TCR sequence diversity was altered and clonal T-cell expansion was caused by ivuxolimab. The monotherapy dose-escalation portion (N of about 50 patients) of the phase I ivuxolimab trial is reported in the paper.

Genomic DNA was extracted from sorted cells for sequencing of the TCRbeta CDR3 region. TCRbeta CDR3 regions were sequenced using the immunoSEQ Assay. This is the immuneACCESS table as TCRdb keeps it, with only in-frame sequences that have V and J called. A part of the clones is gone; compared with another copy, unresolved V genes explain less than half, and the rest is unexplained. This sample comprises 30,000 or so clones, over 80% of them detected only once. Together, the top ten hold more than 20% of the sample. The trial excluded patients who had a history of autoimmune disease or were on systemic immunosuppression. Peripheral blood for TCR sequencing was collected from all dose cohorts at baseline, on cycle 4 day 1, and on cycle 7 day 1. Samples came from an open-label, multicenter, first-in-human phase I dose-escalation trial of ivuxolimab. Adults with locally advanced or metastatic melanoma, renal cell, hepatocellular, or head and neck squamous cell carcinoma were enrolled in the trial. CD4+ and CD8+ T cells were sorted separately from peripheral blood before TCR sequencing.

In the case of this clone: There is no known antigen for this receptor. No base quality values were provided; no much bigger clone lies one nucleotide off.

The CDR1 and CDR2 encoded by the germline V gene (reference sequence) are MNHEY and SMNVEV. The CDR3, from cysteine to phenylalanine, totals 15 residues. Just CDR3 DNA is preserved here, 45 bases in frame from base 1. Germline trimming amounts to 4 bases on V and 5 bases on J, with 8 as the count of junction bases outside the gene matches. General findings and caveats noted by the study authors: After ivuxolimab, CD8+ T cells had more expanded clones than CD4+ T cells on average. In the 0.1-3.0 mg/kg groups, partial responders had among the lowest normalized peripheral clonal expansion, particularly in CD8+ T cells. Low levels of normalized T-cell clonal expansion were also seen in some patients who did not respond. At doses of 0.1 to 3.0 mg/kg, clonal expansion of both CD4+ and CD8+ blood T cells was observed from baseline to week 6. The antigen specificity of the clonally expanded peripheral T cells was not determined.

The source is an adult with an advanced solid tumor such as melanoma, head and neck, liver or kidney cancer. The source was CD4+ or CD8+ T cells sorted from blood, collected in a trial of the OX40 agonist ivuxolimab. In this chain, TRBV27 is recombined with TRBJ1-2, with 9 middle bases fitting TRBD1. The DNA sequence is given as TGTGCCAGCAGTTCATGGGGACAGGGCTCTTATGGCTACACCTTC. The resulting protein is CASSSWGQGSYGYTF.